Below, 4 T cell receptor beta chains from the same sample are listed, as sequenced in a study of identical twins' blood T cells. Each CDR3 protein gets one entry after TCRdb re-called the 5' RACE reads with MiXCR. Here the sample spans about 500 distinct CDR3 sequences, 69% being singletons. The source material was PBMCs. The receptor set was obtained from a woman aged 18 to 49 in good health.

Note on this clonotype: In this CDR3 the conserved last residue, phenylalanine or tryptophan, is missing, so a read error is likely. The rearrangement joins TRBV20-1 to TRBJ2-1; possibly TRBD2 for D (5 bases). CDR3 length: 11 amino acids. Germline CDR1 is DFQATT and CDR2 is SNEGSKA (reference sequence). V was trimmed by 5 bases and J by 7 bases, leaving 9 bases between them. CDR3 coding DNA: TGCAGTGCTTCCCGGGGAAATGAGCAGTTCTCC. It translates to CSASRGNEQFS.

This clonotype was observed a few times. This chain uses TRBV14 with TRBJ1-1, with TRBD1 matching 7 bases. Trimming removed 3 bases from V and 0 bases from J; junction bases left unmatched: 10. Germline values: CDR1 SGHDN, CDR2 FVKESK. CDR3 length equals 17 residues. CDR3 DNA sequence: TGTGCCAGCAGCCATGAGGTCGGACAGGTCATGAACACTGAAGCTTTCTTT. It specifies CASSHEVGQVMNTEAFF.

V is TRBV6-4 and J is TRBJ2-1; 10 nucleotides line up with TRBD1. Unmatched junction bases numbered 10, after V lost 6 bases and J lost 5 bases. The CDR3 consists of 16 residues. Germline CDR1 MRHNA, CDR2 SNTAGT. CDR3 nucleotide sequence: TGTGCCAGCAGCGACGCTCCCGGGACAGGGGACAATGAGCAGTTCTTC. As protein: CASSDAPGTGDNEQFF.

This clonotype was seen a few times. The CDR3 reads CATSREGTGVWTEAFF. The CDR3 DNA reads TGTGCCACCAGCAGAGAAGGGACAGGTGTATGGACTGAAGCTTTCTTT. The J gene is TRBJ1-1, the V gene TRBV15, with 8 bases matching TRBD1. This CDR3 comprises 16 residues. Germline-derived CDR1 and CDR2 are LNHNV and YYDKDF (reference sequence). J gave up 5 bases and V 0 bases, and 8 bases lay outside the gene matches. Looking up the rest from reference TRBV15 and TRBJ1-1 gives the full variable domain: DAMVIQNPRYQVTQFGKPVTLSCSQTLNHNVMYWYQQKSSQAPKLLFHYYDKDFNNEADTPDNFQSRRPNTSFCFLDIRSPGLGDTAMYLCATSREGTGVWTEAFFGQGTRLTVV.